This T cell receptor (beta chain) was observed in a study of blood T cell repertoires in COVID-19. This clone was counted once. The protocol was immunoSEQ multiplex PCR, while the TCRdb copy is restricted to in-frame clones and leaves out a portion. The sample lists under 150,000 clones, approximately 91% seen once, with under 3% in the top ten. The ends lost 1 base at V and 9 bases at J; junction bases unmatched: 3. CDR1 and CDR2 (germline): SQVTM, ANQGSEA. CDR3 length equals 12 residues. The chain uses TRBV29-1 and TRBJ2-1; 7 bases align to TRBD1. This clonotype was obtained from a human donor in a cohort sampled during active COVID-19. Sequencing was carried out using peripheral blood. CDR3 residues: CSVEVTGIEQFF. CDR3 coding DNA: TGCAGCGTTGAAGTGACAGGGATTGAGCAGTTCTTC.